This record covers a single T cell receptor (beta chain). The data belong to a study of blood T cell repertoires in COVID-19. Study-wide background: The study drew acute and convalescent COVID-19 samples from the United States, Italy and Spain. From T cells, B-cell-depleted T cells, or PBMCs came the material, which was cDNA or gDNA.

Source study methods: Reference gene primer amplification gave nucleated cell count estimates. Produced via immunoSEQ multiplex PCR; TCRdb's table is partial and in-frame only. For V, J and clone size, that table is used; D and trimming come from the DNA. The data contain about 200,000 clones, 92% of them singletons. Trimming left V 4 bases short and J 2 bases short, with 12 bases between. CDR3 length: 14 residues. CDR1 SEHNR and CDR2 FQNEAQ come from the germline V gene (reference sequence). The rearrangement joins TRBV7-9 to TRBJ2-7; no firm D call. The receptor's source is a young man with acute or convalescent COVID-19. The sample comprised peripheral blood. The DNA for the CDR3 is TGTGCCAGCAGCTCAGCCACTGAACCCTACGAGCAGTACTTC. As protein: CASSSATEPYEQYF.